This TCR beta chain was recovered during a study of T cell responses to AZD1222 COVID-19 vaccine. General observations from the study: Close to half of all spike-specific TCRs reportedly target regions of the variants that are unmutated.

On this clone: As yet, its antigen is unknown.

Looked up from germline, CDR1 is LGHNT and CDR2 is FRNRAP. The CDR3 contains 11 residues. V lost 4 bases to trimming and J lost 4 bases, with 2 bases between them. Libraries were prepared by immunoSEQ multiplex PCR; TCRdb keeps only in-frame clonotypes and omits some of them. Seen here are around 160,000 clones, 94% observed once, and the top ten hold 0.64%. The TCR comes from an adult in good health. V and J are TRBV12-5 and TRBJ1-5; D is unclear. The specimen was peripheral blood, collected on day 0 of AZD1222 vaccination. CDR3 DNA sequence: TGTGCTAGTGGTTCGAATCAGCCCCAGCATTTT. Encoded protein: CASGSNQPQHF.